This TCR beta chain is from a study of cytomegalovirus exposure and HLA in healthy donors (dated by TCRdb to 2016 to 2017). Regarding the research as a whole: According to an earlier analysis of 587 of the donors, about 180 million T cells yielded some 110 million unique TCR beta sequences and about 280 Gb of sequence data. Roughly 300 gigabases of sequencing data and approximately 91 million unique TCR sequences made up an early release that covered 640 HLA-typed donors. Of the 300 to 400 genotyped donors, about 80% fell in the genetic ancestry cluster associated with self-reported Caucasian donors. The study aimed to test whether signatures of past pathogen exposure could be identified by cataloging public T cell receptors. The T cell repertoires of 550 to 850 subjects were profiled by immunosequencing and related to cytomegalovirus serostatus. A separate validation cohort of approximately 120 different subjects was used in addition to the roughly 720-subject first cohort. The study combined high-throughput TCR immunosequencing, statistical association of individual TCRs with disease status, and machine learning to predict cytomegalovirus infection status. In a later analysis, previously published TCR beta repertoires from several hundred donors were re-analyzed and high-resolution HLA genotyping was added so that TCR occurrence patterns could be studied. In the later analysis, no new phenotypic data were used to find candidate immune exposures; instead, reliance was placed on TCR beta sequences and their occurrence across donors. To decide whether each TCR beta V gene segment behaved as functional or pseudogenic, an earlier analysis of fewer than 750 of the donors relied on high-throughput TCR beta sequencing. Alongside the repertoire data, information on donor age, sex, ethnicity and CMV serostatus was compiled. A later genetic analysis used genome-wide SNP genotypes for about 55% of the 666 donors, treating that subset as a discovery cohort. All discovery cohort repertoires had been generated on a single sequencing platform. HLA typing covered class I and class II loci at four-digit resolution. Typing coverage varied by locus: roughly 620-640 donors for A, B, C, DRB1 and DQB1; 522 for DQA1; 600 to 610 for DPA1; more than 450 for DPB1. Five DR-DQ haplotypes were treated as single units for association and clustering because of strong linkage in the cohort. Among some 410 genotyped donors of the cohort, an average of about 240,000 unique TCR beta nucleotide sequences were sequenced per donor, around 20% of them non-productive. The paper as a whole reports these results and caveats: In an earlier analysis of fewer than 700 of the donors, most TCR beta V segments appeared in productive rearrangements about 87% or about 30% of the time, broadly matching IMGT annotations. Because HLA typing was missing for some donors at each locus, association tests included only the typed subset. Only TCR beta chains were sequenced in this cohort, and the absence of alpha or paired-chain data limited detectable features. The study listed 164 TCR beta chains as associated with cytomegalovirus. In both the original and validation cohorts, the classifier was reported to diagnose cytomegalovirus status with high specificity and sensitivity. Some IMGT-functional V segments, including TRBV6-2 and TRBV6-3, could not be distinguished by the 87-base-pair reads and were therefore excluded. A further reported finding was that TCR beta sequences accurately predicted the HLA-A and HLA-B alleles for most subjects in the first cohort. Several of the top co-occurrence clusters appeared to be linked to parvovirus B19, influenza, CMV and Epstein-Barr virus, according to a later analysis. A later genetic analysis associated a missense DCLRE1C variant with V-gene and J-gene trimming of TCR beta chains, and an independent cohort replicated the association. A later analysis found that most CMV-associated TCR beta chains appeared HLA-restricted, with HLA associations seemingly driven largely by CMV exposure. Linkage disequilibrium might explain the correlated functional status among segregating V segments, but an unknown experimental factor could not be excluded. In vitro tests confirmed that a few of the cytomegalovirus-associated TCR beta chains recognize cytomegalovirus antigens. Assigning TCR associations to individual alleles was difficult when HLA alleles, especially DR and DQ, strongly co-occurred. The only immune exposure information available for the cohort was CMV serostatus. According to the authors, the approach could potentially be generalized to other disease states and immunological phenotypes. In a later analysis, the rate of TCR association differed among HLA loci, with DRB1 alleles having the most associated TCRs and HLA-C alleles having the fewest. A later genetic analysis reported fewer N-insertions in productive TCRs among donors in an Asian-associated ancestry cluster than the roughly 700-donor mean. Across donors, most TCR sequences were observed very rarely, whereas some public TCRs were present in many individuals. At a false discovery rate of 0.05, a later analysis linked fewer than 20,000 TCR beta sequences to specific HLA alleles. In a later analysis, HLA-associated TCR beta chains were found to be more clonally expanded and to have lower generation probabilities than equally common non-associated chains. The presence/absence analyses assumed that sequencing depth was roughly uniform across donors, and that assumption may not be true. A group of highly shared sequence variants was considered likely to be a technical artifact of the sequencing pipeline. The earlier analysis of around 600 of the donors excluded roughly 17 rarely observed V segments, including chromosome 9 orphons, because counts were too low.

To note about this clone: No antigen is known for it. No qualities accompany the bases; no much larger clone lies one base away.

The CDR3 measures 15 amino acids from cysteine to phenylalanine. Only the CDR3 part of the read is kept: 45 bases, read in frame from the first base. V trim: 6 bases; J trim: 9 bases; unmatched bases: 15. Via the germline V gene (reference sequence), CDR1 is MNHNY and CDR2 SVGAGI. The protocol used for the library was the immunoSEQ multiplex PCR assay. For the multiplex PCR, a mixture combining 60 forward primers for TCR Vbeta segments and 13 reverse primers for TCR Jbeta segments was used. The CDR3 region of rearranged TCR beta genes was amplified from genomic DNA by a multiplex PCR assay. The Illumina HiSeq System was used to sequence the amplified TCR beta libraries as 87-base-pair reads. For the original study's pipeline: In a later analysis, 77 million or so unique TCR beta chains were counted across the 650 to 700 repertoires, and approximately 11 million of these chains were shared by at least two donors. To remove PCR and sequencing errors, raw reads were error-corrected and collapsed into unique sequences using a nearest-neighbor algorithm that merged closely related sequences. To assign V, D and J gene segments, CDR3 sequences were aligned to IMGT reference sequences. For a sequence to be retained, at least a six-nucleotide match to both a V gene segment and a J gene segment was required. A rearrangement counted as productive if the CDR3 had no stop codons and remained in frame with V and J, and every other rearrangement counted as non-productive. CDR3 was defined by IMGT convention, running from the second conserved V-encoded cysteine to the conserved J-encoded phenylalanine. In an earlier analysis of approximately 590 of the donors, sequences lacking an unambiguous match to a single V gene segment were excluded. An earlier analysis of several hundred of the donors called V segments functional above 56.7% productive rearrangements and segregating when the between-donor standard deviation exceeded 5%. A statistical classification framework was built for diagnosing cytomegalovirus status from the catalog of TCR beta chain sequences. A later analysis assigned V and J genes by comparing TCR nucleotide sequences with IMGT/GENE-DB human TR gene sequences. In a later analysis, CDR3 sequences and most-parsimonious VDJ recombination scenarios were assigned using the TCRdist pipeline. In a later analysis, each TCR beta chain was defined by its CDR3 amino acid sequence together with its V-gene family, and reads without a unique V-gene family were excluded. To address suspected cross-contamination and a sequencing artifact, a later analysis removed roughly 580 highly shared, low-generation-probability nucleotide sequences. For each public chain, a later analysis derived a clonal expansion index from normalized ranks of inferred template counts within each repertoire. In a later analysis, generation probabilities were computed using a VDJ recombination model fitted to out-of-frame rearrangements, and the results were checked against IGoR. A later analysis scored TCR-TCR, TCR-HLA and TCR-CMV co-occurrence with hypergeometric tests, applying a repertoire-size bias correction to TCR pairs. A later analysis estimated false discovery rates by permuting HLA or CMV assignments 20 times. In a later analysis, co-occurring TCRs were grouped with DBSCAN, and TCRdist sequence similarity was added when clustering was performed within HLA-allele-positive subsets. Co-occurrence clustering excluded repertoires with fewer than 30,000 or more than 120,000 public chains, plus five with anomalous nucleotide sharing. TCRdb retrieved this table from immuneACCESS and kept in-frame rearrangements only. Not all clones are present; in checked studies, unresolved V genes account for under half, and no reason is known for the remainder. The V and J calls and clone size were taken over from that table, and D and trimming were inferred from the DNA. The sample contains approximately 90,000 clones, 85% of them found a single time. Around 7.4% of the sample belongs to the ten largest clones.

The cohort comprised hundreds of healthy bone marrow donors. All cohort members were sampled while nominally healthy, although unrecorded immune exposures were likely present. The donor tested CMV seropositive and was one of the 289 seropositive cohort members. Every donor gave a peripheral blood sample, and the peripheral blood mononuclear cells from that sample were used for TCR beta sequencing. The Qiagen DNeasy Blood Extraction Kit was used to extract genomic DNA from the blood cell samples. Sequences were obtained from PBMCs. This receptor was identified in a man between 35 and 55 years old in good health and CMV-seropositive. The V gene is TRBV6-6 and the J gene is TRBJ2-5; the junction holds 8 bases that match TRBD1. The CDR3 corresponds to CASSVVDRGVLAQYF. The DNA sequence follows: TGTGCCAGCAGCGTGGTAGACAGGGGTGTATTGGCCCAGTACTTC.